The source of this T cell receptor beta chain is a study of molecular identifiers for immune sequencing clone quantification. Whole-study findings and limits: Among effectors, clones above 20 RNA copies held over 97% of molecules; among naive cells, under 1%.

One entry per CDR3 protein results from TCRdb running MiXCR on the PCR reads. The table has approximately 500,000 distinct CDR3 sequences, over 20% seen once. About this clonotype: Its cognate antigen is unknown.

V dropped 3 bases and J dropped 0 bases, with 12 bases sitting between them. The CDR3 runs to 15 residues. CDR1 is GTSNPN, CDR2 SVGIG, per germline (reference sequence). The chain employs TRBV30 and TRBJ1-3; D remains ambiguous. This clonotype originated in a human donor in good health. Some libraries in this study had Jurkat cell RNA spiked in. The sequencing input was naive CD8+ T cells from blood, with Jurkat cell RNA spiked in. Indicated subset: FACS-sorted CD8+CD4-CCR7+CD45RA+ naive T cells. CDR3 nucleotide sequence: TGTGCCTGGAGCCCACCTTTTTTCTCTGGAAACACCATATATTTT. It codes for CAWSPPFFSGNTIYF.